Below, 12 T cell receptor beta chains from the same sample are listed, as sequenced in a study of blood T cell repertoires in COVID-19. The data were produced by immunoSEQ multiplex PCR, yet TCRdb's version contains in-frame clones alone and is incomplete. The table records tens of thousands of clones, roughly 87% of them present only once. Specimen: peripheral blood. These receptors originate from a man aged 70-80 years with acute or convalescent COVID-19.

This clone appeared a single time. This chain uses TRBV5-1 with TRBJ2-5, with TRBD1 matching over 9 bases. CDR3 length equals 16 residues. Germline V gives CDR1 SGHRS, CDR2 YFSETQ. Losses at the gene ends were 4 bases for V and 2 bases for J; bases not matched to a gene: 9. The CDR3 sequence: CASSNPRDRAQETQYF. CDR3 nucleotides: TGCGCCAGCAGCAACCCCCGGGACAGGGCGCAAGAGACCCAGTACTTC.

The V and J genes are TRBV6-6 and TRBJ1-2; possible D gene TRBD1, 5 bases. Per germline, CDR1 MNHNY and CDR2 SVGAGI (reference sequence). V lost 7 bases and J lost 2, with 17 bases in between. The CDR3 has 15 residues. This CDR3 is CASMPPWEGNYGYTF. DNA of the CDR3: TGTGCCAGCATGCCCCCCTGGGAGGGGAACTATGGCTACACCTTC.

The rearrangement joins TRBV5-1 to TRBJ2-2; 8 bases align to TRBD2. V lost 4 bases to trimming and J lost 3 bases; unmatched junction nucleotides: 5. The CDR3 is 15 residues long. CDR1 is SGHRS and CDR2 is YFSETQ in the germline V gene. As DNA, the CDR3 is TGCGCCAGCAGCGTCGAACTAGCGGACACCGGGGAGCTGTTTTTT. It specifies CASSVELADTGELFF.

The rearrangement uses TRBV10-1 and TRBJ2-1; D remains ambiguous. Germline CDR1 and CDR2: WNHNN and SYGVQD (reference sequence). This CDR3 spans 14 amino acids. The ends were cut back, 0 bases at V and 5 bases at J, with 8 bases in the middle. The CDR3 region is CASSESRPDNEQFF. The CDR3 DNA sequence: TGCGCCAGCAGTGAGTCGCGGCCGGACAATGAGCAGTTCTTC.

The J gene is TRBJ1-1, the V gene TRBV7-2; 7 bases fit TRBD1. Germline-derived CDR1 and CDR2 are SGHTA and FQGNSA. The CDR3 loop spans 15 amino acids. The trim removed 4 bases at V and 1 base at J, leaving 6 bases unmatched. The chain's CDR3 is CASSSPNRGNTEAFF. The CDR3 DNA is TGTGCCAGCAGCTCTCCGAACAGGGGGAACACTGAAGCTTTCTTT. Full variable domain (outside the CDR3, taken from reference TRBV7-2 and TRBJ1-1): GAGVSQSPSNKVTEKGKDVELRCDPISGHTALYWYRQSLGQGLEFLIYFQGNSAPDKSGLPSDRFSAERTGGSVSTLTIQRTQQEDSAVYLCASSSPNRGNTEAFFGQGTRLTVV.

The rearrangement uses TRBV28 and TRBJ2-7; TRBD1 aligns across 8 bases. Germline loops: CDR1 MDHEN, CDR2 SYDVKM. V was pared by 3 bases and J by 7 bases, with 11 bases of the junction left unmatched. The CDR3 is 15 residues long. The CDR3 is CASSLGGQGTREQYF. CDR3 DNA sequence: TGTGCCAGCAGTTTGGGAGGACAGGGTACCCGAGAGCAGTACTTC.

Here the CDR3 reads CASSLGPGETQYF. CDR3 DNA: TGTGCCAGCAGCTTAGGGCCTGGCGAGACCCAGTACTTC. The chain is built from TRBV7-2 and TRBJ2-5; D uncertain. This CDR3 comprises 13 residues. Trimming removed 1 base from V and 5 bases from J, with 8 bases in between. Per germline, CDR1 SGHTA and CDR2 FQGNSA.

The J gene is TRBJ1-2, the V gene TRBV19; D remains unclear. The CDR3 loop spans 14 amino acids. CDR1 and CDR2 (germline): LNHDA, SQIVND (reference sequence). Trimming took off 1 base at V and 4 bases at J, with 10 bases between the two ends. This CDR3 reads CASSIVMAAYGYTF. The DNA for the CDR3 is TGTGCCAGTAGTATAGTAATGGCCGCCTATGGCTACACCTTC.

This rearrangement joins TRBV19 to TRBJ1-1; TRBD1 might be the D (5 bases). Germline V CDR1 and CDR2: LNHDA, SQIVND (reference sequence). Trimming took 4 bases from V and 1 from J, leaving 10 bases between them. This CDR3 spans 14 amino acids. Here the CDR3 DNA reads TGTGCCAGTAGTACGGACACTAAGAACACTGAAGCTTTCTTT. Protein: CASSTDTKNTEAFF.

This chain joins TRBV2 and TRBJ2-1, with 7 bases aligning to TRBD1. CDR1 is SNHLY, CDR2 FYNNEI, per germline. Germline trimming cut 6 bases from V and 8 bases from J; bases unmatched to any gene: 4. The CDR3 totals 12 residues. This CDR3 reads CASSYRGDEQFF. The CDR3 nucleotides are TGTGCCAGCAGCTACAGGGGCGATGAGCAGTTCTTC.

The chain recombines TRBV9 with TRBJ1-1; D unclear. There are 12 residues in the CDR3. Germline CDR1 and CDR2: SGDLS and YYNGEE. V dropped 3 bases and J dropped 4 bases, with 7 bases sitting between them. The CDR3 DNA reads TGTGCCAGCAGCGCCCCGGGCACTGAAGCTTTCTTT. It is translated as CASSAPGTEAFF. The full variable domain, completed using reference TRBV9 and TRBJ1-1, is DSGVTQTPKHLITATGQRVTLRCSPRSGDLSVYWYQQSLDQGLQFLIQYYNGEERAKGNILERFSAQQFPDLHSELNLSSLELGDSALYFCASSAPGTEAFFGQGTRLTVV.

The V call is TRBV6-6, the J call TRBJ1-1; D is undetermined. The V and J ends lost 5 bases and 1 base respectively, with 11 bases between them. The CDR3 is 14 amino acids. Germline CDR1 and CDR2: MNHNY and SVGAGI (reference sequence). The CDR3 is CASSRAEGNTEAFF. The CDR3 coding sequence is TGTGCCAGCAGTAGGGCGGAGGGGAACACTGAAGCTTTCTTT.